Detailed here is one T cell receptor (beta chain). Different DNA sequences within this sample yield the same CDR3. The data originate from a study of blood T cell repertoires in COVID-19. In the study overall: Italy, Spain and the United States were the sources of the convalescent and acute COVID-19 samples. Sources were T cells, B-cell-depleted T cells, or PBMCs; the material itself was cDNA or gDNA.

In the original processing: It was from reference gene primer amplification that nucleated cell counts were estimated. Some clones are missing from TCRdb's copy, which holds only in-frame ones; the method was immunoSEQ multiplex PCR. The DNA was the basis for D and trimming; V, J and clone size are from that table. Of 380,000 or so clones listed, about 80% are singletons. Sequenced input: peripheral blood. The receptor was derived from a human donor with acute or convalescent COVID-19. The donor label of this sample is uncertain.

The CDR3 DNA reads TGTGCCAGCAGTTACTCGACAGGAACCTACGAGCAGTACTTC. This translates into CASSYSTGTYEQYF. The rearrangement uses TRBV6-6 and TRBJ2-7; tentative D call: TRBD1 (6 bases). The germline V and J ends were trimmed by 0 bases and 2 bases, with 8 bases remaining between them. The CDR3 has 14 residues. Germline V lookup: CDR1 MNHNY, CDR2 SVGAGI (reference sequence).